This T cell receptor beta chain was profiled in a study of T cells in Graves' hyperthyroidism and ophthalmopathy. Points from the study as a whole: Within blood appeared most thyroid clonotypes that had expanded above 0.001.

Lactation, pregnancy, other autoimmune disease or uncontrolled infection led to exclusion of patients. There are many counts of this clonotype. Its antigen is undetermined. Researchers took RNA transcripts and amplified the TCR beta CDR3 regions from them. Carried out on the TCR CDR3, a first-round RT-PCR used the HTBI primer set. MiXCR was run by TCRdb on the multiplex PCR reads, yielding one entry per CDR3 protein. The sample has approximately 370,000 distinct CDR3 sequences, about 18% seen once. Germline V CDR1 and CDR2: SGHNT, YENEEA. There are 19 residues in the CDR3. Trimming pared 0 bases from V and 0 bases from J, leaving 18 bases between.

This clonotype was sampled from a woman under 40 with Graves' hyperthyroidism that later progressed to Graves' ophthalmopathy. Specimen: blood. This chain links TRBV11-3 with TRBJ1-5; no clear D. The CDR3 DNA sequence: TGTGCCAGCAGCTTAGATTGCTCAGAAACCCATTTTAGCAATCAGCCCCAGCATTTT. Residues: CASSLDCSETHFSNQPQHF.